The next 27 T cell receptor beta chains were all read from a single sample in a study of blood T cell repertoires in COVID-19. Produced via immunoSEQ multiplex PCR; TCRdb's table is partial and in-frame only. The sample shows hundreds of thousands of clones, 70% to 90% of them seen only once. Sequenced: peripheral blood. All receptors come from a woman aged 25 to 45 with COVID-19, enrolled during active disease.

The J gene is TRBJ1-4, the V gene TRBV18; a weak D match, TRBD1 (5 bases). The V end was cut by 1 base, the J end by 6 bases, with 6 bases between. Germline-derived CDR1 and CDR2 are KGHSH and LQKENI. The CDR3 spans 13 residues. The CDR3 loop reads CASSPRRDEKLFF. The CDR3 nucleotides read TGTGCCAGCTCACCACGCAGGGATGAAAAACTGTTTTTT.

The CDR3 region is CAWMRVETQYF. As DNA, the CDR3 is TGTGCCTGGATGAGAGTAGAGACCCAGTACTTC. This chain links TRBV30 with TRBJ2-5; the D is unclear. The V end was cut by 4 bases, the J end by 4 bases, with 7 bases between. Germline CDR1 reads GTSNPN; CDR2 reads SVGIG (reference sequence). The CDR3 sequence is 11 residues long.

The V and J genes are TRBV2 and TRBJ1-2; no definite D call. This CDR3 region has 12 residues. Germline values: CDR1 SNHLY, CDR2 FYNNEI. The V gene lost 4 bases and the J gene lost 9 bases, with 12 bases spanning the gap. CDR3 DNA sequence: TGTGCCAGCAGTGGGCTTATGGCAAGCTACACCTTC. Its protein product is CASSGLMASYTF.

CDR3 loop: CASSLSGKNTEAFF. The CDR3 bases are TGCGCCAGCAGCCTGTCCGGGAAAAACACTGAAGCTTTCTTT. This chain connects TRBV5-1 to TRBJ1-1; D not resolved. Germline V CDR1 and CDR2: SGHRS, YFSETQ. This CDR3 has 14 residues. Trimming pared 4 bases from V and 2 bases from J, leaving 12 bases between.

V is TRBV19 and J is TRBJ2-2; 9 nucleotides line up with TRBD2. The CDR3 sequence is 15 residues long. The V gene's germline CDR1 is LNHDA and CDR2 SQIVND (reference sequence). V trimming: 3 bases; J trimming: 5 bases; junction bases outside the gene matches: 4. The CDR3 nucleotides are TGTGCCAGTAGTATTAGTCTAGCGGGAACCGGGGAGCTGTTTTTT. It specifies CASSISLAGTGELFF.

The chain joins TRBV13 to TRBJ2-1; tentative D call: TRBD2 (5 bases). In germline, CDR1 is PRHDT, CDR2 FYEKMQ (reference sequence). Deletions cut 5 bases from V and 0 bases from J, with 23 bases between. The CDR3 loop spans 19 amino acids. The CDR3 DNA reads as TGTGCCAGCAGCCTCATAATAAATCGGGGTACAAACTCCTACAATGAGCAGTTCTTC. As protein: CASSLIINRGTNSYNEQFF.

This clone appeared once. V gene TRBV5-1 combines with J gene TRBJ1-1; D is unclear. Germline V gives CDR1 SGHRS, CDR2 YFSETQ. This CDR3 has 13 amino acids. V lost 0 bases to trimming and J lost 2 bases, with 5 bases between them. The CDR3 nucleotides are TGCGCCAGCAGCTTGGCCTTAAACACTGAAGCTTTCTTT. Its translation: CASSLALNTEAFF.

V usage is TRBV24-1 and J usage is TRBJ2-1, with 13 bases lining up with TRBD2. Germline-derived CDR1 and CDR2 are KGHDR and SFDVKD. The CDR3 spans 16 residues. J lost 3 bases, V lost 10 bases, and 8 bases had no gene match. CDR3 in amino acids: CATTLGTSGIYNEQFF. In DNA, the CDR3 is TGTGCCACGACCTTAGGGACTAGCGGGATCTACAATGAGCAGTTCTTC.

The J gene is TRBJ2-1, the V gene TRBV15; 10 bases agree with TRBD2. The CDR3 totals 14 residues. Trimming removed 8 bases from V and 9 bases from J; junction bases left unmatched: 10. The germline gives CDR1 LNHNV, CDR2 YYDKDF (reference sequence). The CDR3 DNA reads TGTGCCACCGGTCCAAGCGGGAGGGAGGGTGAGCAGTTCTTC. Its translation: CATGPSGREGEQFF.

The chain recombines TRBV7-6 with TRBJ2-3, with 8 bases matching TRBD2. The CDR3 contains 16 residues. Looked up from germline, CDR1 is SGHVS and CDR2 is FNYEAQ. J gave up 5 bases and V 4 bases, and 11 bases lay outside the gene matches. The CDR3 reads CASSSIVGLAGDTQYF. DNA of the CDR3: TGTGCCAGCAGCTCCATAGTAGGGCTAGCGGGAGATACGCAGTATTTT. The full variable domain, rest sourced from reference TRBV7-6 and TRBJ2-3, is GAGVSQSPRYKVTKRGQDVALRCDPISGHVSLYWYRQALGQGPEFLTYFNYEAQQDKSGLPNDRFSAERPEGSISTLTIQRTEQRDSAMYRCASSSIVGLAGDTQYFGPGTRLTVL.

The V gene is TRBV2, the J gene TRBJ1-5; 9 bases fit TRBD1. The germline gives CDR1 SNHLY, CDR2 FYNNEI. V lost 6 bases and J lost 6; bases outside the gene matches: 9. The CDR3 has 15 amino acids. The CDR3 nucleotides read TGTGCCAGCAGAATTTCCGGGACAGGGCCTCAGCCCCAGCATTTT. Its translation is CASRISGTGPQPQHF.

The V and J genes are TRBV18 and TRBJ2-5; 10 bases are shared with TRBD1. After removal of 3 bases from V and 7 bases from J, the junction contained 14 bases not matched to a gene. The germline gives CDR1 KGHSH, CDR2 LQKENI. The CDR3 sequence is 17 residues long. The CDR3 DNA is TGTGCCAGCTCACCCCCCGCCGGGACAGGGGCTTTAGGGACCCAGTACTTC. It translates to CASSPPAGTGALGTQYF.

V usage is TRBV2 and J usage is TRBJ2-3; TRBD1 might be the D (5 bases). Germline-derived CDR1 and CDR2 are SNHLY and FYNNEI. Between the trimmed V and J ends, which lost 6 bases and 5 bases, there was a span of 12 bases. The CDR3 extends over 13 amino acids. The CDR3 nucleotides read TGTGCCAGCAGGAGACCAGGGTTAGATACGCAGTATTTT. Amino acids: CASRRPGLDTQYF.

The chain links TRBV2 to TRBJ2-1, with 10 positions matching TRBD2. This CDR3 is built from 14 residues. Germline V gene data show CDR1 as SNHLY and CDR2 as FYNNEI. Unmatched junction bases numbered 3, after V lost 4 bases and J lost 6 bases. The CDR3 DNA follows: TGTGCCAGCAGTGGAGCGGGGGGGGGCAATGAGCAGTTCTTC. Translating gives CASSGAGGGNEQFF.

The V call is TRBV19, the J call TRBJ2-7, with D tentatively TRBD1 (5 bases). Between the trimmed V and J ends, which lost 3 bases and 1 base, there was a span of 13 bases. Germline V lookup: CDR1 LNHDA, CDR2 SQIVND (reference sequence). The CDR3 is 15 residues long. The CDR3 reads CASSIGRGESYEQYF. DNA for the CDR3: TGTGCCAGTAGTATCGGTAGGGGCGAGTCCTACGAGCAGTACTTC.

The J gene is TRBJ2-2, the V gene TRBV6-6; maybe TRBD2 (6 bases). The V end lost 6 bases, the J end lost 1 base, and 12 bases lay between the germline ends. This CDR3 region has 15 residues. Germline lookup yields CDR1 MNHNY and CDR2 SVGAGI (reference sequence). CDR3 in DNA: TGTGCCAGCAGGTTAGCGGACTTGAACACCGGGGAGCTGTTTTTT. Protein product: CASRLADLNTGELFF.

The rearrangement uses TRBV10-1 and TRBJ2-1; D not certain. CDR3 size: 13 residues. Germline V gives CDR1 WNHNN, CDR2 SYGVQD (reference sequence). V lost 0 bases, J lost 4 bases, and 4 bases lay in between. The CDR3 is CASSESRYNEQFF. The CDR3 coding sequence is TGCGCCAGCAGTGAGTCCAGATACAATGAGCAGTTCTTC.

The CDR3 DNA sequence: TGTGCCAGCGGAGAGGACAGGCCGAACAACGAGCAGTACGTC. This gives the protein CASGEDRPNNEQYV. This sequence joins TRBV6-6 and TRBJ2-7; TRBD1 agrees at 7 bases. Germline V lookup: CDR1 MNHNY, CDR2 SVGAGI (reference sequence). After removal of 8 bases from V and 5 bases from J, the junction contained 12 bases not matched to a gene. The CDR3 has 14 residues.

This chain uses TRBV7-2 with TRBJ1-1; TRBD1 is a possible D gene (6 bases). Trimming removed 1 base at V and 7 bases at J, with 10 bases between. Germline V gene lookup returns CDR1 SGHTA and CDR2 FQGNSA. The CDR3 covers 13 residues. Here the CDR3 reads CASSLEQGSEAFF. CDR3 coding DNA: TGTGCCAGCAGCTTAGAACAGGGTAGTGAAGCTTTCTTT.

The chain links TRBV21-1 to TRBJ2-7; the table names TRBD1, a call not compared with the DNA. TRBV21-1 is a pseudogene. The CDR3 totals 15 residues. In DNA form, the CDR3 reads TGTGCCAGCAGCATCGTCCAGTTTGGCTCCTACGAGCAGTACGTC. Amino acids: CASSIVQFGSYEQYV.

This chain uses TRBV7-2 with TRBJ2-1, with D unclear. CDR3 length: 13 amino acids. Trimming cost V 7 bases and J 5 bases, with 12 bases left between them. Germline-derived CDR1 and CDR2 are SGHTA and FQGNSA. CDR3 residues: CASTSTIHNEQFF. In nucleotides, the CDR3 is TGTGCCAGCACCTCTACTATCCACAATGAGCAGTTCTTC. The complete variable domain, with remaining parts taken from reference TRBV7-2 and TRBJ2-1, reads GAGVSQSPSNKVTEKGKDVELRCDPISGHTALYWYRQSLGQGLEFLIYFQGNSAPDKSGLPSDRFSAERTGGSVSTLTIQRTQQEDSAVYLCASTSTIHNEQFFGPGTRLTVL.

The CDR3 DNA is TGTGCCAGCAGCTTACTACGGGGGGCCAATAATTCACCCCTCCACTTT. Amino acid sequence: CASSLLRGANNSPLHF. The rearrangement joins TRBV5-4 to TRBJ1-6; possible D gene TRBD1, 6 bases. Germline V lookup: CDR1 SGHNT, CDR2 YYREEE (reference sequence). V was trimmed by 2 bases and J by 5 bases, leaving 14 bases between them. CDR3 length: 16 amino acids.

J is TRBJ2-5 and V is TRBV27; D possibly corresponds to TRBD2 (6 bases). The germline V gene encodes CDR1 MNHEY and CDR2 SMNVEV (reference sequence). CDR3 length: 13 residues. V dropped 7 bases and J dropped 3 bases, with 12 bases sitting between them. In DNA form, the CDR3 reads TGTGCCAGCAATAAATGGGGGGAAGAGACCCAGTACTTC. It is translated as CASNKWGEETQYF.

The chain is built from TRBV7-8 and TRBJ1-2; no firm D call. Trimming took 5 bases from V and 0 from J, leaving 19 bases between them. CDR3 length: 17 amino acids. Germline assignment: CDR1 SGHVS and CDR2 FQNEAQ. The CDR3 nucleotides are TGTGCCAGCAGCCCGGGCCCGGCAGGCGGGACTAACTATGGCTACACCTTC. Translated, it gives CASSPGPAGGTNYGYTF.

This clone has only one observation. The same CDR3 is also encoded by other DNA sequences in this sample. The V gene is TRBV2, the J gene TRBJ1-3; 7 positions match TRBD1. CDR1 and CDR2 from the germline V gene are SNHLY and FYNNEI. There are 14 residues in the CDR3. Trimming cost V 5 bases and J 4 bases; bases outside gene matches: 5. The CDR3 region is CASSSGTEGNTIYF. Here the CDR3 DNA reads TGTGCCAGCAGTTCCGGGACAGAAGGAAACACCATATATTTT. The entire variable domain, with the rest obtained from reference TRBV2 and TRBJ1-3, is as follows: EPEVTQTPSHQVTQMGQEVILRCVPISNHLYFYWYRQILGQKVEFLVSFYNNEISEKSEIFDDQFSVERPDGSNFTLKIRSTKLEDSAMYFCASSSGTEGNTIYFGEGSWLTVV.

V gene TRBV27 combines with J gene TRBJ1-1; possible D gene TRBD1, 6 bases. Germline values: CDR1 MNHEY, CDR2 SMNVEV (reference sequence). CDR3 length: 15 amino acids. Trimming took 3 bases from V and 4 from J, leaving 15 bases between them. The CDR3 DNA sequence: TGTGCCAGCAGTTTTGTGATGGGGGGGGCCACTGAAGCTTTCTTT. This sequence encodes CASSFVMGGATEAFF.

As concerns this clone: One end of the junction fails to match germline, which may point to a read error. This sequence joins TRBV7-7 and TRBJ2-2; 7 bases align to TRBD2. CDR1 and CDR2 (germline): SSHAT, FNYEAQ (reference sequence). This CDR3 is built from 16 residues. The CDR3 here is CASSLAGRANTGELFF. In nucleotides, the CDR3 is TGTGCTAGCAGCTTAGCGGGCAGGGCGAACACCGGGGAGCTGTTTTTT.